These 18 T cell receptor beta chains originate from one sample sequenced in a study of cytomegalovirus exposure and HLA in healthy donors. Libraries were prepared by immunoSEQ multiplex PCR; TCRdb keeps only in-frame clonotypes and omits some of them. The table shows approximately 200,000 clones, with approximately 86% occurring only once. The specimen sequenced was PBMCs. Receptor source: a woman under 30 in good health and CMV-seronegative.

The rearrangement joins TRBV6-1 to TRBJ1-1, with D unresolved. The CDR3 is 14 amino acids. CDR1 and CDR2 from the germline V gene are MNHNS and SASEGT. With 6 bases removed from V and 4 bases from J, the gap between germline ends came to 15 bases. Written as DNA, the CDR3 is TGTGCCAGCAGGGGCCGACGGGGAATCACTGAAGCTTTCTTT. It specifies CASRGRRGITEAFF.

The genes are TRBV13 and TRBJ2-5, with D possibly being TRBD2 (6 bases). CDR3 length equals 15 residues. Deletions cut 2 bases from V and 4 bases from J, with 14 bases between. CDR1 and CDR2 (germline): PRHDT, FYEKMQ (reference sequence). The CDR3 DNA reads as TGTGCCAGCAGCTTAAGGGCGGGGAGCGGAGAGACCCAGTACTTC. This encodes CASSLRAGSGETQYF.

This rearrangement joins TRBV5-1 to TRBJ2-1; weak D call: TRBD1 (6 bases). The CDR3 contains 15 residues. Germline-derived CDR1 and CDR2 are SGHRS and YFSETQ. Deletions cut 3 bases from V and 0 bases from J, with 10 bases between. This CDR3 is CASSSDRSSYNEQFF. The CDR3 nucleotides are TGCGCCAGCAGCTCAGACAGGAGCTCCTACAATGAGCAGTTCTTC.

This chain links TRBV27 with TRBJ1-1, with D hard to call. Germline values: CDR1 MNHEY, CDR2 SMNVEV (reference sequence). The CDR3 covers 11 residues. Trimming pared 7 bases from V and 2 bases from J, leaving 5 bases between. The CDR3 DNA follows: TGTGCCAGCATGTTAAACACTGAAGCTTTCTTT. It is translated as CASMLNTEAFF.

The chain is built from TRBV27 and TRBJ1-1; 7 bases are a match to TRBD1. The V segment lost 4 bases and the J segment 0 bases; nucleotides outside the gene matches: 5. This CDR3 comprises 15 residues. The V gene's germline CDR1 is MNHEY and CDR2 SMNVEV (reference sequence). The CDR3 spells CASSSTTGMNTEAFF. The CDR3 coding sequence is TGTGCCAGCAGTTCAACGACAGGGATGAACACTGAAGCTTTCTTT.

The chain joins TRBV5-6 to TRBJ2-7; D may be TRBD2 (6 bases). The CDR3 has 14 residues. The germline V gene encodes CDR1 SGHDT and CDR2 YYEEEE. With 3 bases removed from V and 5 bases from J, the gap between germline ends came to 15 bases. Written as DNA, the CDR3 is TGTGCCAGCAGCTGGCCTAGTAGCGGAGACGAGCAGTACTTC. Translation: CASSWPSSGDEQYF.

V and J are TRBV5-4 and TRBJ2-3; the match to TRBD2 covers 12 bases. CDR1 SGHNT and CDR2 YYREEE come from the germline V gene (reference sequence). The CDR3 is 16 residues long. After removal of 5 bases from V and 2 bases from J, the junction contained 6 bases not matched to a gene. CDR3 sequence reads: CASRLGTSGYTDTQYF. DNA for the CDR3: TGTGCCAGCAGGTTAGGGACTAGCGGGTACACAGATACGCAGTATTTT.

This clone was seen a handful of times. The chain combines TRBV14 with TRBJ1-3; 11 bases align to TRBD1. CDR1 is SGHDN and CDR2 is FVKESK in the germline V gene. With V trimmed by 4 bases and J by 1 base, 3 bases remained unmatched. The CDR3 sequence is 16 residues long. The CDR3 DNA reads TGTGCCAGCAGCCTTTGGGACAGGGGGTCTGGAAACACCATATATTTT. Protein sequence: CASSLWDRGSGNTIYF.

This clone has just a few counts. The V gene is TRBV20-1, the J gene TRBJ1-2; unclear D gene. Per the germline V gene, CDR1 is DFQATT and CDR2 is SNEGSKA (reference sequence). V shed 6 bases and J shed 6 bases, with 11 bases lying between them. The CDR3 extends over 11 amino acids. The CDR3 nucleotides read TGCAGTGCATATCCGGAGGATGGCTACACCTTC. This sequence encodes CSAYPEDGYTF.

Turning to this clone: Other DNA sequences from this sample encode an identical CDR3 as well. The rearrangement uses TRBV5-1 and TRBJ2-1; D gene uncertain. The germline CDR1 and CDR2 sequences are SGHRS and YFSETQ. V was shortened by 0 bases and J by 0 bases, with 7 bases between the two germline ends. CDR3 size: 15 residues. CDR3 in DNA: TGCGCCAGCAGCTTGGATTGGAGCTCCTACAATGAGCAGTTCTTC. Translation gives CASSLDWSSYNEQFF.

The genes are TRBV6-5 and TRBJ2-1; D perhaps matches TRBD2 (5 bases). The CDR3 covers 15 residues. Per the germline V gene, CDR1 is MNHEY and CDR2 is SVGAGI. V was pared by 5 bases and J by 5 bases, with 16 bases between. This chain's CDR3 is CASSNSVKAHNEQFF. In nucleotides, the CDR3 is TGTGCCAGCAGTAATAGCGTTAAAGCCCACAATGAGCAGTTCTTC.

This clone was found once. V gene TRBV30 combines with J gene TRBJ1-5, with D perhaps TRBD1 (6 bases). The CDR3 consists of 15 residues. Trimming removed 1 base from V and 7 bases from J, with 17 bases in between. Germline V gene lookup returns CDR1 GTSNPN and CDR2 SVGIG (reference sequence). The CDR3: CAWSGGRGLEQPQHF. CDR3 DNA sequence: TGTGCCTGGAGTGGGGGGCGGGGGCTGGAGCAGCCCCAGCATTTT.

V usage is TRBV29-1 and J usage is TRBJ2-2; possibly TRBD2 for D (5 bases). CDR1 and CDR2 from the germline V gene are SQVTM and ANQGSEA. Trimming took off 4 bases at V and 4 bases at J, with 7 bases between the two ends. The CDR3 is 12 amino acids. This chain's CDR3 is CSVVGGTGELFF. The CDR3 DNA reads as TGCAGCGTTGTAGGAGGCACCGGGGAGCTGTTTTTT.

This clone appeared a single time. The rearrangement links TRBV15 to TRBJ1-2, with a possible D match to TRBD1 (5 bases). CDR1 LNHNV and CDR2 YYDKDF come from the germline V gene (reference sequence). This CDR3 is 19 amino acids long. V was pared by 6 bases and J by 7 bases, with 33 bases between. Here the CDR3 DNA reads TGTGCCACCAGAAGAAACACCCGATGGGTCAGGGATCATCCGGCTGGCTACACCTTC. It yields the protein CATRRNTRWVRDHPAGYTF. The full variable domain, in which reference TRBV15 and TRBJ1-2 provide the parts outside the CDR3, is DAMVIQNPRYQVTQFGKPVTLSCSQTLNHNVMYWYQQKSSQAPKLLFHYYDKDFNNEADTPDNFQSRRPNTSFCFLDIRSPGLGDTAMYLCATRRNTRWVRDHPAGYTFGSGTRLTVV.

A single count supports this clone. The rearrangement links TRBV4-1 to TRBJ2-1; possibly TRBD1 for D (5 bases). CDR3 length: 20 residues. V was trimmed by 0 bases and J by 7 bases, leaving 28 bases between them. CDR1 is MGHRA and CDR2 is YSYEKL in the germline V gene. The DNA for the CDR3 is TGCGCCAGCAGCCAAGATCAAGGTTCGTGGGTAGGGGTCTCGAGGAATGAGCAGTTCTTC. Translating gives CASSQDQGSWVGVSRNEQFF.

J is TRBJ2-7 and V is TRBV18, with 7 bases identical to TRBD1. V was pared by 2 bases and J by 3 bases, with 4 bases of the junction left unmatched. This CDR3 spans 14 amino acids. From germline, CDR1 is KGHSH and CDR2 LQKENI. The CDR3 DNA is TGTGCCAGCTCACCATGGAACAGGGGCTACGAGCAGTACTTC. This codes for CASSPWNRGYEQYF.

V gene TRBV2 combines with J gene TRBJ1-1, with D perhaps matching TRBD1 (5 bases). Germline CDR1 is SNHLY and CDR2 is FYNNEI. The CDR3 sequence is 14 residues long. V lost 6 bases, J lost 0 bases, and 11 bases lay in between. CDR3: CASSLRAMNTEAFF. CDR3 nucleotides: TGTGCCAGCAGCCTCAGGGCCATGAACACTGAAGCTTTCTTT.

The chain carries TRBV28 and TRBJ1-2; TRBD1 aligns across 7 bases. Per the germline V gene, CDR1 is MDHEN and CDR2 is SYDVKM. The CDR3 is made up of 14 amino acids. J lost 4 bases, V lost 7 bases, and 9 bases had no gene match. The CDR3 is CASTPTGSGYGYTF. The CDR3 nucleotides read TGTGCCAGCACCCCGACAGGGAGCGGCTATGGCTACACCTTC.